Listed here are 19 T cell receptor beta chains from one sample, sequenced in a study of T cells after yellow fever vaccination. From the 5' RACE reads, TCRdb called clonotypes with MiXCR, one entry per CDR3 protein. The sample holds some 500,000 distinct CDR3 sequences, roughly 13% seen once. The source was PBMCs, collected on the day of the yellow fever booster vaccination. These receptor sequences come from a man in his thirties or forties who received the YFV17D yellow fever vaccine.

CDR3 sequence: CASSLRLTGELFF. The CDR3 bases are TGCGCCAGCAGCTTAAGGCTAACCGGGGAGCTGTTTTTT. The chain joins TRBV5-1 to TRBJ2-2; the D is unclear. The V and J ends lost 2 bases and 5 bases respectively, with 7 bases between them. Germline V lookup: CDR1 SGHRS, CDR2 YFSETQ. CDR3 length: 13 amino acids.

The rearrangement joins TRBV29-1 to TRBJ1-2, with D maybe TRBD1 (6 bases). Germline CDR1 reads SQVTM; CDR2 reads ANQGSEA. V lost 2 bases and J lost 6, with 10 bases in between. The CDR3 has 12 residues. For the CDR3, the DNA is TGCAGCGTTGAATCGGGACACAATGGCTACACCTTC. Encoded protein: CSVESGHNGYTF.

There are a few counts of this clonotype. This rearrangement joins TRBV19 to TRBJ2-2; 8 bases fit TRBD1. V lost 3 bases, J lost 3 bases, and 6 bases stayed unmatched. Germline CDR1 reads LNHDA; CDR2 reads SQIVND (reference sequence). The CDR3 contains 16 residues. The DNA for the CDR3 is TGTGCCAGTAGTATTGGCAGGGGGCAGTACACCGGGGAGCTGTTTTTT. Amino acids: CASSIGRGQYTGELFF.

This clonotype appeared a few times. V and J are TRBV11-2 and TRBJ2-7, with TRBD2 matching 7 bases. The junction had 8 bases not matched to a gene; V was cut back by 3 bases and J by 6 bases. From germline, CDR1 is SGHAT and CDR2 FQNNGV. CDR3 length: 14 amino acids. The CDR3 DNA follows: TGTGCCAGCAGCTTCACGCGGGAGAGGTTCGAGCAGTACTTC. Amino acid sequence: CASSFTRERFEQYF.

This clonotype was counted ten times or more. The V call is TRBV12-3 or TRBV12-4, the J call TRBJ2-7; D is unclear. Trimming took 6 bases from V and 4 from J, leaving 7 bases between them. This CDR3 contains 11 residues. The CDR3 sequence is CASSILYEQYF. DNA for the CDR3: TGTGCCAGCAGCATCCTGTACGAGCAGTACTTC.

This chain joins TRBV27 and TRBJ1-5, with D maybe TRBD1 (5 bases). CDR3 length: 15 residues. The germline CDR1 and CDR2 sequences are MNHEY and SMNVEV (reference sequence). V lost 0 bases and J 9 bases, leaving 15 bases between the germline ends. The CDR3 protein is CASSLSTDGAGPQHF. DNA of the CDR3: TGTGCCAGCAGTTTATCGACAGACGGGGCCGGGCCCCAGCATTTT.

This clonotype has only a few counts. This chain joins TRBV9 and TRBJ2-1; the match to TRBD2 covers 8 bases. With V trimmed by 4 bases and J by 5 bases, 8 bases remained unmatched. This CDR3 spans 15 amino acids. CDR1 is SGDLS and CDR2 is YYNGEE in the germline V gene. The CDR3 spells CASSIRTGGDNEQFF. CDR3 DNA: TGTGCCAGCAGCATTCGTACGGGAGGGGACAATGAGCAGTTCTTC.

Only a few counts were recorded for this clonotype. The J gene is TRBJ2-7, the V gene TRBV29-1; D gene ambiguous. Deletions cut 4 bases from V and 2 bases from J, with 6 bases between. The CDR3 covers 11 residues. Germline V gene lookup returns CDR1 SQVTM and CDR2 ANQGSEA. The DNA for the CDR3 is TGCAGCGTTGGGCGGACCTACGAGCAGTACTTC. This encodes CSVGRTYEQYF.

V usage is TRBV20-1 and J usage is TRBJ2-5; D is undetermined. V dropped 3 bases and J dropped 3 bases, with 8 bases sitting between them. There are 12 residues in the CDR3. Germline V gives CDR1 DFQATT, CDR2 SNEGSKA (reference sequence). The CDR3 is CSARAFEETQYF. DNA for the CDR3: TGCAGTGCTAGGGCCTTTGAAGAGACCCAGTACTTC.

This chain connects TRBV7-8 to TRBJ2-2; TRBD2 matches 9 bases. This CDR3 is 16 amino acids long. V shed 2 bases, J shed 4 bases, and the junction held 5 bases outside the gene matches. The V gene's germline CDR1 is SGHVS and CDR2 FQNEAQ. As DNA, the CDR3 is TGTGCCAGCAGCTTAACAGGACTAGCGATCACCGGGGAGCTGTTTTTT. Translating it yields CASSLTGLAITGELFF. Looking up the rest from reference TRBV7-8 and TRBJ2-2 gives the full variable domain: GAGVSQSPRYKVAKRGQDVALRCDPISGHVSLFWYQQALGQGPEFLTYFQNEAQLDKSGLPSDRFFAERPEGSVSTLKIQRTQQEDSAVYLCASSLTGLAITGELFFGEGSRLTVL.

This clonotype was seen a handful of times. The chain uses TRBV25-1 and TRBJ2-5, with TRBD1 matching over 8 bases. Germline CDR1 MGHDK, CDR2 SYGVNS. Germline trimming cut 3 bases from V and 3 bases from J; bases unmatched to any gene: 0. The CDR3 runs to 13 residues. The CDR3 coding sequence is TGTGCCAGCAGTGAGGACAGGGAAGAGACCCAGTACTTC. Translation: CASSEDREETQYF.

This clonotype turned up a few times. CDR3 sequence reads: CASRPPGQGIAYEQYF. CDR3 nucleotide sequence: TGCGCCAGCAGACCTCCGGGACAGGGGATCGCGTACGAGCAGTACTTC. V gene TRBV23-1 combines with J gene TRBJ2-7; TRBD1 aligns across 10 bases. TRBV23-1 is labeled an ORF, and its function is uncertain. The CDR3 covers 16 residues. V dropped 6 bases and J dropped 4; count of bases not matched to a gene: 12.

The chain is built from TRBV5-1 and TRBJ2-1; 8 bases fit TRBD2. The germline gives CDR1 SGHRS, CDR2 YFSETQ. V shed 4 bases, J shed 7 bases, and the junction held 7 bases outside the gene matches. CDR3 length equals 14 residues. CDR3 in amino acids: CASSPLGGGNEQFF. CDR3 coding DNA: TGCGCCAGCAGCCCTCTCGGGGGGGGGAATGAGCAGTTCTTC. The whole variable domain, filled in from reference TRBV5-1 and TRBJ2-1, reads KAGVTQTPRYLIKTRGQQVTLSCSPISGHRSVSWYQQTPGQGLQFLFEYFSETQRNKGNFPGRFSGRQFSNSRSEMNVSTLELGDSALYLCASSPLGGGNEQFFGPGTRLTVL.

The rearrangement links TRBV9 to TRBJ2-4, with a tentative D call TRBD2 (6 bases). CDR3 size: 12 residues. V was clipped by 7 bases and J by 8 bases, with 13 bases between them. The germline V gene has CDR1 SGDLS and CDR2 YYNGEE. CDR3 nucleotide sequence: TGTGCCAGCGCCGGCCCGGGGGACATTCAGTACTTC. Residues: CASAGPGDIQYF. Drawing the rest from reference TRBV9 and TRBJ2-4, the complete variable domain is DSGVTQTPKHLITATGQRVTLRCSPRSGDLSVYWYQQSLDQGLQFLIQYYNGEERAKGNILERFSAQQFPDLHSELNLSSLELGDSALYFCASAGPGDIQYFGAGTRLSVL.

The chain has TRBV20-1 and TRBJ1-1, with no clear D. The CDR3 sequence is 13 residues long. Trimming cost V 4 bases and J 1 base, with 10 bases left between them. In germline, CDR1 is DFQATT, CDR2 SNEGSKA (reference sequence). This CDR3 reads CSAKLGRNTEAFF. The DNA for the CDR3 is TGCAGTGCTAAATTGGGTCGGAACACTGAAGCTTTCTTT.

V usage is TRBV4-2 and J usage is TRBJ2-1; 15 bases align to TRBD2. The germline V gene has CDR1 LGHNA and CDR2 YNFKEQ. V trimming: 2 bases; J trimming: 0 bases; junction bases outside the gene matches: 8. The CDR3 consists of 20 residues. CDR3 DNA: TGTGCCAGCAGCCAAAGATGGGGACTAGCGGGAGGCAGCTCCTACAATGAGCAGTTCTTC. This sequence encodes CASSQRWGLAGGSSYNEQFF.

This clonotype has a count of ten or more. The CDR3 DNA follows: TGTGCCAGCAGTTTACCGGGAGTCGGCAATGAGCAGTTCTTC. As protein: CASSLPGVGNEQFF. This chain uses TRBV28 with TRBJ2-1, with a tentative D call TRBD2 (6 bases). The V end was cut by 2 bases, the J end by 6 bases, with 11 bases between. The CDR3 is 14 residues long. Germline CDR1 reads MDHEN; CDR2 reads SYDVKM.

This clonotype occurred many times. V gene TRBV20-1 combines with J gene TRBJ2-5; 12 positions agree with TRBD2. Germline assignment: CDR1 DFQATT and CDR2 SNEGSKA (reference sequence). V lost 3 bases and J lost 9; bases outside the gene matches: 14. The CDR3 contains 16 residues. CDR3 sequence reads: CSARDRFRTSGTSQYF. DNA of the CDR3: TGCAGTGCTAGGGACCGTTTTAGGACTAGCGGGACGTCCCAGTACTTC.

This CDR3 reads CASSFALTGGRQPQHF. In DNA, the CDR3 is TGTGCCAGCAGTTTCGCGCTGACAGGGGGTAGGCAGCCCCAGCATTTT. V usage is TRBV12-3 or TRBV12-4 and J usage is TRBJ1-5; 9 bases fit TRBD1. The V and J ends lost 3 bases and 7 bases, in that order; junction bases with no gene match: 10. The length of the CDR3 is 16 residues.